The 6 T cell receptor beta chains presented below share a single source sample, sequenced in a study of blood T cell repertoires in COVID-19. Clones were read by immunoSEQ multiplex PCR, and TCRdb kept only the in-frame ones, dropping some. Of some 76,000 clones in the sample, about 90% were seen once. Material for sequencing was peripheral blood. The source is a human donor in a cohort sampled during active COVID-19.

The V and J genes are TRBV3-1 (or the pseudogene TRBV3-2) and TRBJ2-3; tentatively, D is TRBD2 (6 bases). Trimming cost V 2 bases and J 1 base, with 13 bases left between them. CDR3 size: 16 residues. The germline V gene encodes CDR1 LGHDT and CDR2 YNNKEL (reference sequence). Here the CDR3 DNA reads TGTGCCAGCAGCCAACGACTAGGTGCGGGCACAGATACGCAGTATTTT. Its protein product is CASSQRLGAGTDTQYF.

This chain joins TRBV5-1 and TRBJ2-7; a weak D match, TRBD1 (5 bases). This CDR3 region has 13 residues. The germline V and J ends were trimmed by 3 bases and 2 bases, with 9 bases remaining between them. CDR1 SGHRS and CDR2 YFSETQ come from the germline V gene. CDR3 sequence reads: CASSSDRTYEQYF. The DNA of the CDR3 is TGCGCCAGCAGCTCAGACAGAACCTACGAGCAGTACTTC.

V is TRBV9 and J is TRBJ1-3; 9 positions agree with TRBD1. The germline gives CDR1 SGDLS, CDR2 YYNGEE. The CDR3 runs to 14 residues. V shed 4 bases and J 6 bases; nucleotides not matched to a gene: 5. The CDR3: CASSQDRGLNTIYF. CDR3 DNA: TGTGCCAGCAGCCAAGACAGGGGGTTAAACACCATATATTTT.

The gene calls are TRBV6-5 and TRBJ1-1; 8 bases fit TRBD1. Germline CDR1 is MNHEY and CDR2 is SVGAGI. Losses at the gene ends were 1 base for V and 4 bases for J; bases not matched to a gene: 5. The CDR3 consists of 15 residues. DNA for the CDR3: TGTGCCAGCAGTTACTTGGACAGGGCGGCCACTGAAGCTTTCTTT. This sequence encodes CASSYLDRAATEAFF.

The rearrangement uses TRBV7-2 and TRBJ1-2, with D possibly matching TRBD1 (5 bases). Trimming removed 3 bases from V and 7 bases from J, with 15 bases in between. In germline, CDR1 is SGHTA, CDR2 FQGNSA. CDR3 length equals 14 residues. The CDR3 region has the DNA TGTGCCAGCAGCTTTGCAGGGTTAAATCGTGGCTACACCTTC. It is translated as CASSFAGLNRGYTF.

The rearrangement links TRBV7-6 to TRBJ1-6; 9 positions match TRBD1. There are 15 residues in the CDR3. V shed 4 bases and J 11 bases; nucleotides not matched to a gene: 9. CDR1 and CDR2 (germline): SGHVS, FNYEAQ. DNA for the CDR3: TGTGCCAGCAGCTCTAGGACAGGGGACGCGGCACCCCTCCACTTT. Residues: CASSSRTGDAAPLHF.